Given below is one T cell receptor (beta chain) in context. Its antigen remains unidentified. Base qualities are missing; no much larger clone stands one base away. The sample belongs to a study of cytomegalovirus exposure and HLA in healthy donors (dated by TCRdb to between 2016 and 2019). Broadly, across the study: The roughly 700 repertoires of the first cohort and the 120 validation repertoires were produced on the same platform, according to a later analysis. The study aimed to test whether cataloging public T cell receptors could reveal signatures of past pathogen exposure. In addition to the first cohort of 666 subjects, a separate validation cohort of 100 to 150 different subjects was used. To predict cytomegalovirus infection status, the study combined high-throughput TCR immunosequencing, statistical association of individual TCRs with disease status, and machine learning. On the study overall, not on this receptor specifically: Subsequent analysis determined that TCRs grouped into clusters in the first cohort also showed a tendency toward co-occurrence across the 120 or so validation repertoires, and 85% to 95% of cluster scores exceeded 0. The classifier was reported to diagnose cytomegalovirus status with high specificity and sensitivity in both the original cohort and the validation cohort. A later analysis lacked HLA typing for the validation cohort, so it scored co-occurrence in that cohort across all 120 or so repertoires. Most TCR sequences were observed very rarely across donors, whereas some public TCRs were present in many individuals. The authors suggested that the approach could potentially be extended to other disease states and immunological phenotypes. A total of roughly 160 TCR beta chains were listed by the study as associated with cytomegalovirus. A few of the identified cytomegalovirus-associated TCR beta chains were confirmed in vitro to be specific for cytomegalovirus antigens.

The donors belonged to the validation cohort of about 130 subjects, which was separate from the roughly 700-subject first cohort. The library was built by means of the immunoSEQ multiplex PCR assay. On the authors' methods: A statistical classification framework was built for diagnosing cytomegalovirus status from the catalog of TCR beta chain sequences. Entries here come from immuneACCESS through TCRdb and include only in-frame sequences with V and J called. Some clones fail to appear in such tables; in the studies checked, an unresolved V gene covers under half of the shortfall, and the cause of the remainder is unknown. V and J calls and clone size are copied from that table; D and trimming were computed from the DNA. The sample has 67,000 or so clones on record, roughly 94% of them singletons. The ten largest clones take up approximately 1.5% of the sample. The sequencing input was PBMCs. The source of this sequence is a man aged 18 to 29 in good health and CMV-seropositive.

The bases read TGTGCCAGCAGCTCACGAGGACTAGCGGGGGAACAAGAGACCCAGTACTTC. Protein translation: CASSSRGLAGEQETQYF. Recombination linked TRBV2 to TRBJ2-5; a stretch of 13 junction bases matches TRBD2. After removal of 6 bases from V and 2 bases from J, the junction retains 9 bases not matched to a gene. CDR1 and CDR2 are read off the germline V gene as SNHLY and FYNNEI. Spanning cysteine to phenylalanine, the CDR3 consists of 17 amino acids. Left in the record is the CDR3 DNA by itself, 51 bases read in frame from the first base.